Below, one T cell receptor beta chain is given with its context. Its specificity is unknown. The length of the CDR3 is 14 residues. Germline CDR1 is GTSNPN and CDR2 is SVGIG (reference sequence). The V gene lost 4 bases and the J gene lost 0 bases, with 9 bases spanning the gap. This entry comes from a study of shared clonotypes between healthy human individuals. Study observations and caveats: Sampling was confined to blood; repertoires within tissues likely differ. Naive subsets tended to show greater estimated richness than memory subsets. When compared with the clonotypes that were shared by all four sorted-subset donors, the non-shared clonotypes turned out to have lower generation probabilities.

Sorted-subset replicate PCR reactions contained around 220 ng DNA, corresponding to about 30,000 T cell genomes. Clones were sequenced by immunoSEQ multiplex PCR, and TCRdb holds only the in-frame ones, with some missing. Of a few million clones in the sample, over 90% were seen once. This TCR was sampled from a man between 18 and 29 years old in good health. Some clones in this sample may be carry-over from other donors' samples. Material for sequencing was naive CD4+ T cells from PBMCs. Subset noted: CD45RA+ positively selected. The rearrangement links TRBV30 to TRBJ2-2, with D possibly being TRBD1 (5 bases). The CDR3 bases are TGTGCCTGGAAACAGGACACGAACACCGGGGAGCTGTTTTTT. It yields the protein CAWKQDTNTGELFF.